This T cell receptor (beta chain) was observed in a study of shared clonotypes between healthy human individuals. Study-wide background: Each donor had three CD4 naive, three CD4 memory, two CD8 naive and one CD8 memory plate. Whole-study results and caveats: Shared across a handful of donors were approximately 5% of the naive CD4 clonotypes.

Concerning this clone itself: As yet, its antigen is unknown.

At the deep level, the assay was run. Profiling relied on immunoSEQ multiplex PCR, and the TCRdb table lists in-frame clones only, not all of them. The data hold under 2,000,000 clones, with about 95% observed a single time. Terminally differentiated effector memory CD45RA+ cells were excluded by CCR7 positive selection of CD45RO-negative cells. The study enrolled healthy HIV-negative adults without recent acute infections or vaccinations as donors. The receptor's source is a man aged 18 to 35 in good health. Material: naive CD8+ T cells sorted from blood.

The CDR3 DNA reads as TGTGCCAGCAGCGTAGCGGTAAGCGGGAGGGACTACAATGAGCAGTTCTTC. Its translation is CASSVAVSGRDYNEQFF. This chain connects TRBV9 to TRBJ2-1; TRBD2 aligns across 10 bases. The V and J ends lost 0 bases and 3 bases, in that order; junction bases with no gene match: 6. The CDR3 contains 17 residues. Germline CDR1 and CDR2: SGDLS and YYNGEE.